This is a list of T cell receptor beta chains from one sample in a study of blood T cells in healthy people across ages. TCRdb processed the 5' RACE reads anew with MiXCR; each CDR3 protein has one entry. Here the sample spans about 1.7 million distinct CDR3 sequences, 28% being singletons. The specimen sequenced was blood. The receptors were gathered from a woman under 40 in good health. CDR3s include the opening cysteine and the closing phenylalanine or tryptophan. A D gene is named only where the DNA matches it firmly. Size values are once, few and many counts, or a class for expanded clones, and some rows have none.

size,V,length,J,D,DNA,CDR3
.,TRBV7-8,14,TRBJ2-3,TRBD2,TGTGCCAGCAGCCCGAGACTAGCGGGAGGTACGCAGTATTTT,CASSPRLAGGTQYF
few,TRBV4-1,15,TRBJ2-4,.,TGCGCCAGCAGCCAACTTCAGGGGTACAAAAACATTCAGTACTTC,CASSQLQGYKNIQYF
.,TRBV2,11,TRBJ1-4,TRBD1,TGTGCCAGCAGAGGATCAGGGGGACTGTTTTTT,CASRGSGGLFF
.,TRBV28,14,TRBJ1-2,.,TGTGCCAGCAGCACCCGAACAGACCTCTATGGCTACACCTTC,CASSTRTDLYGYTF
.,TRBV21-1,16,TRBJ1-1,.,TGTGCCAGCAGCAAGGGGGACAGAGCCGCGAACACTGAAGCTTTCTTT,CASSKGDRAANTEAFF
many,TRBV5-1,14,TRBJ2-4,TRBD1,TGCGCCACACGGGACAGGGGGACGGAAGACATTCAGTACTTC,CATRDRGTEDIQYF
.,TRBV4-3,16,TRBJ1-1,TRBD1,TGCGCCAGCAGCCAAGATCCAAGGGGGCTGGGCACTGAAGCTTTCTTT,CASSQDPRGLGTEAFF
.,TRBV28,14,TRBJ1-2,.,TGTGCCAGCAGTTTAGTCCAGGGTTTCTATGGCTACACCTTC,CASSLVQGFYGYTF
few,TRBV20-1,15,TRBJ1-6,.,TGCAGTGCTAGAGATCGTAGGCAGGGACATTCACCCCTCCACTTT,CSARDRRQGHSPLHF
few,TRBV20-1,13,TRBJ1-5,TRBD1,TGCAGTGCTAGTAAAGGGGGCAGTCAGCCCCAGCATTTT,CSASKGGSQPQHF
.,TRBV20-1,18,TRBJ2-3,TRBD2,TGCAGTGCGGAAGGGGCCCGTCGGACAGCGGGGGGCACAGATACGCAGTATTTT,CSAEGARRTAGGTDTQYF
.,TRBV12-5,12,TRBJ1-5,.,TGTGCTAGTGGTTTGCCTGGCCAGCCCCAGCATTTT,CASGLPGQPQHF
many,TRBV20-1,16,TRBJ1-2,TRBD1,TGCAGTGCCGAGACAGGGGCCCGACTCGGGGGCTATGGCTACACCTTC,CSAETGARLGGYGYTF
few,TRBV10-3,13,TRBJ1-1,.,TGTGCCCTCTCGGTGGATGGGAACACTGAAGCTTTCTTT,CALSVDGNTEAFF
.,TRBV20-1,15,TRBJ1-5,TRBD1,TGCAGTGCTAGGTCCGGGACAGGGTACAATCAGCCCCAGCATTTT,CSARSGTGYNQPQHF
.,TRBV11-2,14,TRBJ1-1,.,TGTGCCAGCAACTTACAGGGAGTGAGGAAGGAAGCTTTCTTT,CASNLQGVRKEAFF
.,TRBV7-2,12,TRBJ1-2,.,TGTGCCAGCAGCTTGGTTGGGCTGGGCTACACCTTC,CASSLVGLGYTF
.,TRBV7-3,20,TRBJ1-2,.,.,CASSPIGTGEPDTQYFGYTF
.,TRBV20-1,14,TRBJ2-5,.,TGCAGTGCTCCTAGGTTGGCTGCCTTAGAGACCCAGTACTTC,CSAPRLAALETQYF
.,TRBV15,13,TRBJ2-7,TRBD2,TGTGCCACCAGCGTCGGGGGGGCCTACGAGCAGTACTTC,CATSVGGAYEQYF
.,TRBV30,13,TRBJ2-1,.,TGTGCCTGGAGACCCCTTCCCTACAATGAGCAGTTCTTC,CAWRPLPYNEQFF
.,TRBV6-5,14,TRBJ1-6,.,TGTGCCAGCAGTATTTTTGGTAGGGATTCACCCCTCCACTTT,CASSIFGRDSPLHF
few,TRBV28,16,TRBJ2-4,.,TGTGCCAGCAGTTTAGGGGTTGGGACAGCCAAAAACATTCAGTACTTC,CASSLGVGTAKNIQYF
many,TRBV3-1,15,TRBJ2-7,.,TGTGCCAGCAGCCAAGACGGGACACGTACCTACGAGCAGTACTTC,CASSQDGTRTYEQYF
.,TRBV6-2/TRBV6-3,14,TRBJ2-7,.,TGTGCCAGCAGGCCCGGGACGGATTACTACGAGCAGTACTTC,CASRPGTDYYEQYF
many,TRBV6-5,15,TRBJ1-2,.,TGTGCCAGCAGTTACTCGCCCTCAGTTAACTATGGCTACACCTTC,CASSYSPSVNYGYTF
few,TRBV12-3/TRBV12-4,15,TRBJ2-2,.,TGTGCCAGCAGGGGCGAATTAAGGGGCGCCGGGGAGCTGTTTTTT,CASRGELRGAGELFF
.,TRBV28,12,TRBJ2-7,.,TGTGCCAGCAGTTTATCTGTTCGGGAGCAGTACTTC,CASSLSVREQYF
.,TRBV5-1,14,TRBJ2-3,TRBD1,TGCGCCAGCAGCATCGGACAGGGATCAGATACGCAGTATTTT,CASSIGQGSDTQYF
few,TRBV4-1,16,TRBJ2-7,.,TGCGCCAGCAGCCAAGGGGCCAGGAACCCTATCTACGAGCAGTACTTC,CASSQGARNPIYEQYF
.,TRBV7-9,11,TRBJ2-3,.,TGTGCCGCCCAAAGGACAGATACGCAGTATTTT,CAAQRTDTQYF
.,TRBV5-5,13,TRBJ2-7,.,TGTGCCAGCAGCCCGGCGCCCTCCAACGAGCAGTACTTC,CASSPAPSNEQYF
few,TRBV5-1,16,TRBJ1-2,TRBD1,TGCGCCAGCAATCCTCTACCCGGGACAGGGGGCTATGGCTACACCTTC,CASNPLPGTGGYGYTF
.,TRBV10-3,15,TRBJ2-1,.,TGTGCCATCAGCCCGGTTTTAAGGCCGGTGAATGAGCAGTTCTTC,CAISPVLRPVNEQFF
few,TRBV12-3/TRBV12-4,15,TRBJ1-1,.,TGTGCCAGCATCAGGACAGAGGGTAGACTAGCTGAAGCTTTCTTT,CASIRTEGRLAEAFF
few,TRBV12-3/TRBV12-4,14,TRBJ1-5,TRBD1,TGTGCCAGCAGCCCACGACAGGGATATCAGCCCCAGCATTTT,CASSPRQGYQPQHF
.,TRBV6-2/TRBV6-3,13,TRBJ2-5,.,TGTGCCAGTGGGTCAGCGGCTAAAGAGACCCAGTACTTC,CASGSAAKETQYF
.,TRBV5-1,14,TRBJ2-7,.,TGCGCCAGCAGCCCTACAGGAGTCCCCTACGAGCAGTACTTC,CASSPTGVPYEQYF
.,TRBV19,13,TRBJ1-1,.,TGTGCCAGTAGTCTCAGGAGCCGATTCGAAGCTTTCTTT,CASSLRSRFEAFF
few,TRBV6-6,14,TRBJ2-3,.,TGTGCCAGCAGTTCCAGGGACGACACAGATACGCAGTATTTT,CASSSRDDTDTQYF
once,TRBV9,17,TRBJ2-3,TRBD2,TGTGCCAGCAGTCGAGGGGGTCTAGCGGGAGGCGGAGATACGCAGTATTTT,CASSRGGLAGGGDTQYF
.,TRBV6-1,16,TRBJ2-7,.,TGTGCCAGCAGCAGGGGCAAGGGAGAGCGTTTCCACGAGCAGTACTTC,CASSRGKGERFHEQYF
.,TRBV28,16,TRBJ2-4,.,TGTGCCAGCAGTTCTCCGCCCGGGACAACCCCGGGAGAGCAGTACTTC,CASSSPPGTTPGEQYF
.,TRBV27,14,TRBJ2-7,.,TGTGCCAGCAGCTCTCCTATGAGCTCCTACGAGCAGTACTTC,CASSSPMSSYEQYF
few,TRBV6-1,17,TRBJ2-7,TRBD2,TGTGCCAGCGCCACCACCGGGACTAGCGGGAGGCGGGGCGAGCAGTACTTC,CASATTGTSGRRGEQYF
few,TRBV7-9,15,TRBJ1-4,.,TGTGCCAGCAGCCCGAGCCCAGGGCGGAGTGAAAAACTGTTTTTT,CASSPSPGRSEKLFF
few,TRBV6-6,15,TRBJ1-4,.,TGTGCCAGCAGTTACCCGACGGCTTCGGATGAAAAACTGTTTTTT,CASSYPTASDEKLFF
many,TRBV29-1,18,TRBJ2-3,.,TGCAGCGTTGTTCGGGCGGGCGGAGGAAGCTCTAGCACAGATACGCAGTATTTT,CSVVRAGGGSSSTDTQYF
.,TRBV24-1,16,TRBJ2-3,.,TGTGCCACCAGTGACCTAGGGGACCTGAGCACAGATACGCAGTATTTT,CATSDLGDLSTDTQYF
.,TRBV29-1,13,TRBJ2-5,TRBD1,TGCAGCGTCTGGGGGACAGGGAGAGGGACCCAGTACTTC,CSVWGTGRGTQYF
.,TRBV10-2,16,TRBJ2-3,TRBD2,TGCGCCAGCAGTGATTTGACTAGCGGTTATACAGATACGCAGTATTTT,CASSDLTSGYTDTQYF
many,TRBV15,15,TRBJ2-7,.,TGTGCCACCAGCAGAGATAGGGACATCGACTACGAGCAGTACTTC,CATSRDRDIDYEQYF
few,TRBV27,16,TRBJ2-1,TRBD2,TGTGCCAGCAGTCAAGTAGCGGGAGGGCCATACAATGAGCAGTTCTTC,CASSQVAGGPYNEQFF
many,TRBV20-1,13,TRBJ1-1,.,TGCAGTGCTCCGGACGGAACGAACACTGAAGCTTTCTTT,CSAPDGTNTEAFF
.,TRBV30,13,TRBJ1-1,TRBD1,TGTGCCTGGAGCCTCGGGACAGGGTCCGAAGCTTTCTTT,CAWSLGTGSEAFF
.,TRBV6-1,18,TRBJ1-2,.,TGTGCCAGCAGTGCCGGACTGGGTGGGGGTAAAGCTAACTATGGCTACACCTTC,CASSAGLGGGKANYGYTF
few,TRBV12-3/TRBV12-4,16,TRBJ2-1,TRBD2,TGTGCCAGCAGTTTAGCTCGGGACTACTCCTACAATGAGCAGTTCTTC,CASSLARDYSYNEQFF
.,TRBV14,16,TRBJ2-1,TRBD2,TGTGCCAGCAGCCAAGCGGGACTAGCGGCTTGGGATGAGCAGTTCTTC,CASSQAGLAAWDEQFF
few,TRBV11-2,13,TRBJ2-7,.,TGTGCCAGCAGCTGGGGGATCACCTACGAGCAGTACTTC,CASSWGITYEQYF